This T cell receptor beta chain was recovered during a study of cytomegalovirus exposure and HLA in healthy donors. 60 Vbeta and 13 Jbeta primers were used in PCR. TCRdb's copy holds only in-frame clones and misses some; the assay was immunoSEQ multiplex PCR. The repertoire has 230,000 or so clones, roughly 91% of them found once; the top ten carry around 1.7%. Sequencing was done on a sample of PBMCs. This TCR was recovered from a girl aged 2 to 9 in good health and CMV-seronegative.

The DNA for the CDR3 is TGTGCCAGCAGCTTAGGGACTAGCGCGGGCGAGCAGTACTTC. This gives the protein CASSLGTSAGEQYF. This rearrangement joins TRBV11-2 to TRBJ2-7, with 9 bases fitting TRBD2. The CDR3 is 14 residues long. Germline V lookup: CDR1 SGHAT, CDR2 FQNNGV. After removal of 1 base from V and 6 bases from J, the junction contained 4 bases not matched to a gene. The whole variable domain, remainder taken from reference TRBV11-2 and TRBJ2-7, is EAGVAQSPRYKIIEKRQSVAFWCNPISGHATLYWYQQILGQGPKLLIQFQNNGVVDDSQLPKDRFSAERLKGVDSTLKIQPAKLEDSAVYLCASSLGTSAGEQYFGPGTRLTVT.